The rows below give T cell receptor beta chains drawn from one sample of a study of cytomegalovirus exposure and HLA in healthy donors. Clones were read by immunoSEQ multiplex PCR, and TCRdb kept only the in-frame ones, dropping some. The repertoire holds about 200,000 clones, with around 80% as singletons. The sequenced material came from PBMCs. Receptors were obtained from a woman in her 30s in good health and CMV-seronegative. Each CDR3 is given with its conserved first and last residue. D genes are given only for firm matches. For some rows the clone size is stated as once, few or many, or as a class when expanded; others skip it.

clone size: NA; J gene: TRBJ1-5; D gene: TRBD1; CDR3 length: 17; V gene: TRBV18; CDR3 DNA: TGTGCCAGCTCACCAACAGGGGGCGAGGGGGGCAATCAGCCCCAGCATTTT; CDR3 protein: CASSPTGGEGGNQPQHF
clone size: NA; J gene: TRBJ2-7; D gene: TRBD1; CDR3 length: 15; V gene: TRBV7-2; CDR3 DNA: TGTGCCAGCAGGGTAGGGCCCATACAGGGGTACGAGCAGTACTTC; CDR3 protein: CASRVGPIQGYEQYF
clone size: NA; J gene: TRBJ2-1; D gene: TRBD2; CDR3 length: 12; V gene: TRBV4-2; CDR3 DNA: TGTGCCAGCAGACCGGGAGGGAATGAGCAGTTCTTC; CDR3 protein: CASRPGGNEQFF
clone size: NA; J gene: TRBJ1-5; D gene: NA; CDR3 length: 11; V gene: TRBV21-1; CDR3 DNA: TGTGCCAGCAGCCCCGATCAGCCCCAGCATTTT; CDR3 protein: CASSPDQPQHF
clone size: NA; J gene: TRBJ1-1; D gene: TRBD1; CDR3 length: 14; V gene: TRBV10-3; CDR3 DNA: TGTGCCATCAGTGGACGACAGGGGAACACTGAAGCTTTCTTT; CDR3 protein: CAISGRQGNTEAFF
clone size: once; J gene: TRBJ2-2; D gene: NA; CDR3 length: 14; V gene: TRBV10-1; CDR3 DNA: TGCGCCAGCAGTGCCTCGGCGAACACCGGGGAGCTGTTTTTT; CDR3 protein: CASSASANTGELFF
clone size: NA; J gene: TRBJ1-5; D gene: TRBD1; CDR3 length: 14; V gene: TRBV27; CDR3 DNA: TGTGCCAGCAGTTGGGACAGAGGCAATCAGCCCCAGCATTTT; CDR3 protein: CASSWDRGNQPQHF
clone size: NA; J gene: TRBJ1-5; D gene: NA; CDR3 length: 16; V gene: TRBV28; CDR3 DNA: TGTGCCAGCAGTGGGAGGCAGGGCTGGAGCAATCAGCCCCAGCATTTT; CDR3 protein: CASSGRQGWSNQPQHF
clone size: NA; J gene: TRBJ1-4; D gene: TRBD1; CDR3 length: 14; V gene: TRBV7-8; CDR3 DNA: TGTGCCAGCAGCGTCGGGACAGCGAGAGAAAAACTGTTTTTT; CDR3 protein: CASSVGTAREKLFF
clone size: NA; J gene: TRBJ1-5; D gene: NA; CDR3 length: 12; V gene: TRBV7-2; CDR3 DNA: TGTGCCAGCAGCCACCCGGATCAGCCCCAGCATTTT; CDR3 protein: CASSHPDQPQHF
clone size: NA; J gene: TRBJ1-2; D gene: NA; CDR3 length: 12; V gene: TRBV30; CDR3 DNA: TGTGCCTGGAGTGTACCCGGGGATGGCTACACCTTC; CDR3 protein: CAWSVPGDGYTF
clone size: NA; J gene: TRBJ1-6; D gene: TRBD1; CDR3 length: 15; V gene: TRBV27; CDR3 DNA: TGTGCCAGCAGTCTTGGACAGGGAGGGAATTCACCCCTCCACTTT; CDR3 protein: CASSLGQGGNSPLHF
clone size: NA; J gene: TRBJ1-1; D gene: TRBD1; CDR3 length: 14; V gene: TRBV5-1; CDR3 DNA: TGCGCCAGCAGCCCCGGACAGGGGAACACTGAAGCTTTCTTT; CDR3 protein: CASSPGQGNTEAFF
clone size: NA; J gene: TRBJ2-1; D gene: TRBD1; CDR3 length: 15; V gene: TRBV19; CDR3 DNA: TGTGCCAGTAGTAATCCGACAGGGGGTTCCACCGAGCAGTTCTTC; CDR3 protein: CASSNPTGGSTEQFF
clone size: NA; J gene: TRBJ2-5; D gene: TRBD2; CDR3 length: 17; V gene: TRBV6-1; CDR3 DNA: TGTGCCAGCAGTGCGGACCTTAGCGGGGGGGCCCGGGAGACCCAGTACTTC; CDR3 protein: CASSADLSGGARETQYF
clone size: NA; J gene: TRBJ2-1; D gene: TRBD2; CDR3 length: 14; V gene: TRBV6-5; CDR3 DNA: TGTGCCAGCAAGAAGCGGGAGCCCTACAATGAGCAGTTCTTC; CDR3 protein: CASKKREPYNEQFF
clone size: NA; J gene: TRBJ1-2; D gene: TRBD1; CDR3 length: 15; V gene: TRBV19; CDR3 DNA: TGTGCCAGTATCCCGTCTACAGGGGGCAGCTATGGCTACACCTTC; CDR3 protein: CASIPSTGGSYGYTF
clone size: NA; J gene: TRBJ1-1; D gene: NA; CDR3 length: 14; V gene: TRBV19; CDR3 DNA: TGTGCCAGTAGTAGAGGGCAGCTGAACACTGAAGCTTTCTTT; CDR3 protein: CASSRGQLNTEAFF
clone size: NA; J gene: TRBJ2-7; D gene: TRBD1; CDR3 length: 15; V gene: TRBV6-4; CDR3 DNA: TGTGCCAGCAGTGAGGATTGGACAGGGAGGTACGAGCAGTACTTC; CDR3 protein: CASSEDWTGRYEQYF
clone size: NA; J gene: TRBJ1-5; D gene: NA; CDR3 length: 16; V gene: TRBV6-5; CDR3 DNA: TGTGCCAGCAGTTACTCGAGGCAGGGTCCAAATCAGCCCCAGCATTTT; CDR3 protein: CASSYSRQGPNQPQHF
clone size: NA; J gene: TRBJ2-1; D gene: NA; CDR3 length: 12; V gene: TRBV7-2; CDR3 DNA: TGTGCCAGCAGCCTCTTTCGCAATGAGCAGTTCTTC; CDR3 protein: CASSLFRNEQFF
clone size: NA; J gene: TRBJ2-5; D gene: NA; CDR3 length: 13; V gene: TRBV6-5; CDR3 DNA: TGTGCCAGCAGTTACGGCAGGGGTCAGACCCAGTACTTC; CDR3 protein: CASSYGRGQTQYF
clone size: NA; J gene: TRBJ2-2; D gene: TRBD1; CDR3 length: 14; V gene: TRBV11-1; CDR3 DNA: TGTGCCAGCTCACAGGGGGCAGCAACCGGGGAGCTGTTTTTT; CDR3 protein: CASSQGAATGELFF
clone size: NA; J gene: TRBJ2-2; D gene: TRBD2; CDR3 length: 18; V gene: TRBV6-1; CDR3 DNA: TGTGCCAGCAGTGAATATAGAGGTGGACTAGCGGTCCGGGCGAAGCTGTTTTTT; CDR3 protein: CASSEYRGGLAVRAKLFF
clone size: few; J gene: TRBJ2-3; D gene: NA; CDR3 length: 13; V gene: TRBV7-3; CDR3 DNA: TGTGCCAGCAGCCTATCATCCACAGATACGCAGTATTTT; CDR3 protein: CASSLSSTDTQYF
clone size: NA; J gene: TRBJ1-1; D gene: NA; CDR3 length: 14; V gene: TRBV27; CDR3 DNA: TGTGCCAGCAGTTTAGCAGGAAGGAACACTGAAGCTTTCTTT; CDR3 protein: CASSLAGRNTEAFF
clone size: NA; J gene: TRBJ2-7; D gene: TRBD2; CDR3 length: 15; V gene: TRBV6-5; CDR3 DNA: TGTGCCAGCAGTCGAAATCTAGCGGGGCCCTACGAGCAGTACTTC; CDR3 protein: CASSRNLAGPYEQYF
clone size: NA; J gene: TRBJ1-2; D gene: TRBD1; CDR3 length: 17; V gene: TRBV6-1; CDR3 DNA: TGTGCCAGCAGTGAAGCCCTCCTTGGACAGGGAGGCTATGGCTACACCTTC; CDR3 protein: CASSEALLGQGGYGYTF
clone size: NA; J gene: TRBJ1-1; D gene: TRBD1; CDR3 length: 16; V gene: TRBV6-5; CDR3 DNA: TGTGCCAGCAGTTCAACCTTGACAGGGGGTAACACTGAAGCTTTCTTT; CDR3 protein: CASSSTLTGGNTEAFF
clone size: NA; J gene: TRBJ1-5; D gene: NA; CDR3 length: 13; V gene: TRBV5-8; CDR3 DNA: TGTGCCAGCAGCTTACAAAACAATCAGCCCCAGCATTTT; CDR3 protein: CASSLQNNQPQHF
clone size: NA; J gene: TRBJ1-6; D gene: NA; CDR3 length: 15; V gene: TRBV11-2; CDR3 DNA: TGTGCCAGCAGGTCCATTCGGGGGGCCAGTTCACCCCTCCACTTT; CDR3 protein: CASRSIRGASSPLHF
clone size: NA; J gene: TRBJ2-5; D gene: NA; CDR3 length: 14; V gene: TRBV11-2; CDR3 DNA: TGTGCCAGCAGCTTGGTCCGAGGCCAAGAGACCCAGTACTTC; CDR3 protein: CASSLVRGQETQYF
clone size: NA; J gene: TRBJ2-7; D gene: TRBD2; CDR3 length: 15; V gene: TRBV6-5; CDR3 DNA: TGTGCCAGCAGGGACCTAGCGGGAGGGATCCACGAGCAGTACTTC; CDR3 protein: CASRDLAGGIHEQYF
clone size: NA; J gene: TRBJ2-7; D gene: NA; CDR3 length: 12; V gene: TRBV11-2; CDR3 DNA: TGTGCCAGCACTCCAGGGGACTACGAGCAGTACTTC; CDR3 protein: CASTPGDYEQYF
clone size: NA; J gene: TRBJ2-7; D gene: TRBD1; CDR3 length: 14; V gene: TRBV18; CDR3 DNA: TGTGCCAGCTCACGACAGGGTATGCGCTACGAGCAGTACTTC; CDR3 protein: CASSRQGMRYEQYF
clone size: many; J gene: TRBJ2-3; D gene: NA; CDR3 length: 15; V gene: TRBV9; CDR3 DNA: TGTGCCAGCAGCGTAGGCTCGCGGGGTGCAGATACGCAGTATTTT; CDR3 protein: CASSVGSRGADTQYF
clone size: NA; J gene: TRBJ2-7; D gene: TRBD2; CDR3 length: 15; V gene: TRBV6-5; CDR3 DNA: TGTGCCAGCAGTTCGGGGAGCGGGGGAACCTACGAGCAGTACTTC; CDR3 protein: CASSSGSGGTYEQYF